Listed below are T cell receptor beta chains from one sample, sequenced in a study of CXCR3-negative and CXCR3-positive naive CD8 T cells. TCRdb re-called the 5' RACE reads; every CDR3 protein appears as one record, without DNA. The sample features about 62,000 distinct CDR3 sequences, with 4.3% in its top ten. The specimen was naive CXCR3- CD8+ T cells from blood. Source of these receptors: a human donor in good health. Some clones in this sample may be carry-over from other donors' samples. Each CDR3 is given with its conserved first and last residue.

V	J	CDR3
TRBV7-8	TRBJ2-3	CASSSQTGTGSVDTQYF
TRBV29-1	TRBJ1-1	CSVVVRDIVNTEAFF
TRBV27	TRBJ2-7	CASSLEGPSYEQYF
TRBV4-1	TRBJ2-2	CASSQGWNTGELFF
TRBV7-9	TRBJ2-1	CASSPPGQNNEQFF
TRBV6-4	TRBJ2-7	CASSDERDIAYEQYF
TRBV28	TRBJ2-1	CASSPPPRAILGASEQFF
TRBV7-6	TRBJ2-7	CASSLDFYNEQYF
TRBV4-3	TRBJ2-7	CASSQSLGETYEQYF
TRBV4-3	TRBJ2-2	CASGRGLAYSGELFF
TRBV4-3	TRBJ1-5	CASSLGTENQPQHF
TRBV5-1	TRBJ2-2	CASSYVEGTGELFF
TRBV29-1	TRBJ2-6	CSVEGTASSGANVLTF
TRBV3-1	TRBJ2-5	CASSQEKDTRQENQETQYF
TRBV20-1	TRBJ2-5	CSARLGWTGDLETQYF
TRBV19	TRBJ2-1	CASSIDRGTGDYNEQFF
TRBV21-1	TRBJ1-1	CASSQGGPSGTEAFF
TRBV11-2	TRBJ2-1	CASSLDHSGGAPRFF
TRBV29-1	TRBJ1-1	CSVLGRRNTEAFF
TRBV7-9	TRBJ2-7	CASSLVVGVAYEQYF
TRBV29-1	TRBJ1-1	CSVEVADKTEAFF
TRBV6-6	TRBJ2-7	CASSYSNRGNYEQYF
TRBV5-1	TRBJ2-5	CASSLDTEETQYF
TRBV20-1	TRBJ2-3	CSARTPQVLRLAASTDTQYF
TRBV25-1	TRBJ2-3	CASSEYSAGGTDTQYF
TRBV7-9	TRBJ1-3	CASVGGLENTIYF
TRBV7-6	TRBJ1-1	CASSPGTENTEAFF
TRBV28	TRBJ1-1	CASSLLWGPNTEAFF
TRBV20-1	TRBJ1-1	CSARPGQGHTEAFF
TRBV19	TRBJ2-1	CASSIADGGLNEQFF
TRBV29-1	TRBJ2-2	CSVESAGWGTGELFF
TRBV10-3	TRBJ2-3	CAIEAGAFFDTQYF
TRBV29-1	TRBJ2-2	CSGEPMGTGELFF
TRBV7-7	TRBJ2-6	CAAGAGSVAGANVLTF
TRBV28	TRBJ1-5	CASSFPGQYSNQPQHF
TRBV7-9	TRBJ2-5	CASSLVASEDSQETQYF
TRBV12-3/TRBV12-4	TRBJ1-1	CASSLGGQPFNTEAFF
TRBV7-8	TRBJ2-1	CASTVRTSGNNEQFF
TRBV27	TRBJ2-1	CASRDRGPEQFF
TRBV29-1	TRBJ2-5	CSVETAGGQETQYF
TRBV5-1	TRBJ2-1	CASSLESYNEQFF
TRBV27	TRBJ2-1	CASARPGPILSREQFF
TRBV5-1	TRBJ1-3	CASSSGTAGAGNTIYF
TRBV29-1	TRBJ1-2	CSVGSDYTGGASTGYTF
TRBV7-9	TRBJ2-7	CASSPTGDSSYEQYF
TRBV19	TRBJ2-1	CASIPGGASYNEQFF
TRBV29-1	TRBJ1-1	CSVDLLNTEAFF
TRBV28	TRBJ2-2	CASSPREAANTGELFF
TRBV5-1	TRBJ2-3	CASSFGVTDTQYF
TRBV4-1	TRBJ2-7	CASSQDHEQYF
TRBV24-1	TRBJ2-1	CATSERTDGAQDEQFF
TRBV7-9	TRBJ2-2	CASSNTGRLPGNTGELFF
TRBV4-3	TRBJ2-3	CASSQGTGQLTDTQYF
TRBV18	TRBJ2-3	CASSPGTGTADTQYF
TRBV25-1	TRBJ2-5	CASSELAGGPETQYF